These 7 T cell receptor beta chains came from one sample sequenced in a study of circulating and synovial CD4+ cells in juvenile arthritis. The method was immunoSEQ multiplex PCR; TCRdb's version includes in-frame clones alone and lacks a portion of them. The profile shows 30,000 to 40,000 clones, roughly 96% of them singletons. Sample: CD4+ T cells from blood. The source is a human donor with juvenile idiopathic arthritis.

In this sample, this clone turned up once. This chain connects TRBV7-9 to TRBJ2-3; 9 bases map to TRBD1. Trimming at V came to 5 bases and at J to 2 bases, leaving 11 bases not matched to a gene. Germline V CDR1 and CDR2: SEHNR, FQNEAQ (reference sequence). The CDR3 extends over 17 amino acids. CDR3 residues: CASSLGQGGRITDTQYF. Here the CDR3 DNA reads TGTGCCAGCAGCCTGGGACAGGGAGGGAGGATCACAGATACGCAGTATTTT.

V is TRBV2 and J is TRBJ2-3; D is perhaps TRBD2 (6 bases). The CDR3 contains 13 residues. Germline V gene sequence: CDR1 SNHLY, CDR2 FYNNEI. The V gene lost 8 bases and the J gene lost 8 bases, with 17 bases spanning the gap. The CDR3 spells CASYSFGGGTQYF. DNA for the CDR3: TGTGCCAGCTACTCCTTCGGGGGAGGTACGCAGTATTTT.

The chain carries TRBV6-6 and TRBJ2-5; the match to TRBD1 covers 7 bases. CDR3 length: 16 residues. Germline-derived CDR1 and CDR2 are MNHNY and SVGAGI (reference sequence). Trimming took 6 bases from V and 4 from J; bases not matched to a gene: 14. CDR3 DNA sequence: TGTGCCAGCAGAAACAGACAGGGACCTTCGGGAGAGACCCAGTACTTC. It encodes CASRNRQGPSGETQYF.

V and J are TRBV6-6 and TRBJ1-5, with D maybe TRBD1 (5 bases). The CDR3 is 16 residues long. From germline, CDR1 is MNHNY and CDR2 SVGAGI (reference sequence). With 6 bases removed from V and 0 bases from J, the gap between germline ends came to 15 bases. In DNA form, the CDR3 reads TGTGCCAGCAGCCGGGGGTATAGTGTTAGCAATCAGCCCCAGCATTTT. Translating it yields CASSRGYSVSNQPQHF.

This chain links TRBV2 with TRBJ1-6; a possible D gene is TRBD1 (5 bases). V was shortened by 5 bases and J by 5 bases, with 10 bases between the two germline ends. The CDR3 contains 14 residues. Germline assignment: CDR1 SNHLY and CDR2 FYNNEI. This CDR3 is CASSPDSHNSPLHF. CDR3 in DNA: TGTGCCAGCAGTCCCGACAGCCATAATTCACCCCTCCACTTT.

V and J are TRBV4-2 and TRBJ1-5; TRBD1 matches 10 bases. Germline CDR1 reads LGHNA; CDR2 reads YNFKEQ. V gave up 3 bases and J gave up 5 bases; unmatched junction bases: 10. The CDR3 is made up of 17 amino acids. This CDR3 reads CASSHRTGGVGDQPQHF. CDR3 in DNA: TGTGCCAGCAGCCATAGGACAGGGGGGGTGGGGGATCAGCCCCAGCATTTT.

The genes are TRBV7-9 and TRBJ1-1; D remains unclear. With 5 bases removed from V and 5 bases from J, the gap between germline ends came to 18 bases. The CDR3 runs 15 residues. CDR1 SEHNR and CDR2 FQNEAQ come from the germline V gene (reference sequence). CDR3 in amino acids: CASSAQPGKGTEAFF. CDR3 DNA sequence: TGTGCCAGCAGCGCACAACCGGGGAAGGGAACTGAAGCTTTCTTT.